This TCR beta chain was captured in a study of blood T cell repertoires in COVID-19. This CDR3 contains 12 residues. Germline V gene data show CDR1 as KGHDR and CDR2 as SFDVKD. The germline V and J ends were trimmed by 3 bases and 8 bases, with 9 bases remaining between them. This table comes from immunoSEQ multiplex PCR, and its TCRdb copy is limited to in-frame clones, with some not included. Among some 260,000 clones listed, 88% were seen once. The rearrangement joins TRBV24-1 to TRBJ1-1, with D possibly matching TRBD1 (6 bases). Sample: peripheral blood. The TCR was taken from a woman under 40 with COVID-19, enrolled during active disease. CDR3 protein: CATSDMDSEAFF. DNA for the CDR3: TGTGCCACCAGTGATATGGACAGCGAAGCTTTCTTT.